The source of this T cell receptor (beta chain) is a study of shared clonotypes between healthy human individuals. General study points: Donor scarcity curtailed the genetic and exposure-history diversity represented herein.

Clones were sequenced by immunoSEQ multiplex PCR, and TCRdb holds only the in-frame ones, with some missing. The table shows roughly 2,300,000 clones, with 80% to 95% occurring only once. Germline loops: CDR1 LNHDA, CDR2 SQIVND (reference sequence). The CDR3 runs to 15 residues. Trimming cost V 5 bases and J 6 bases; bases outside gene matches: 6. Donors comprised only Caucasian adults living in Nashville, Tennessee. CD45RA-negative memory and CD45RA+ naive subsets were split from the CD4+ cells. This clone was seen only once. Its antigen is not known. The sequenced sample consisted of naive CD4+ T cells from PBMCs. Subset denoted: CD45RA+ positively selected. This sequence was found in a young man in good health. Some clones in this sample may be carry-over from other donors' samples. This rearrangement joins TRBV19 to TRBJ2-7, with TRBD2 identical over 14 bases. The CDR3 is CASSVGLAGVAEQYF. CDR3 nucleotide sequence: TGTGCCAGTAGTGTGGGACTAGCGGGAGTCGCCGAGCAGTACTTC.